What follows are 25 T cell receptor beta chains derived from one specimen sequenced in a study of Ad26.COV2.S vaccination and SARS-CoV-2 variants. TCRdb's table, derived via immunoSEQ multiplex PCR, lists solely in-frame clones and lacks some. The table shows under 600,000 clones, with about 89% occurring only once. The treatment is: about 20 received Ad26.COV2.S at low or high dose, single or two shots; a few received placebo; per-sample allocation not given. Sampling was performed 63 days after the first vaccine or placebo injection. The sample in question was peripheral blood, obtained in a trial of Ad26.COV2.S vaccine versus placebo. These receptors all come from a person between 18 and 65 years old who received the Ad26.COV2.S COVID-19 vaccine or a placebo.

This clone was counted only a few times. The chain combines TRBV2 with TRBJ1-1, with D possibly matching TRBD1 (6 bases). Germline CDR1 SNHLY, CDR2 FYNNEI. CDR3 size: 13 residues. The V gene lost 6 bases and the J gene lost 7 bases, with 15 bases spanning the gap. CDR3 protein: CASRPIDRLEAFF. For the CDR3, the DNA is TGTGCCAGCAGACCAATTGACAGGCTTGAAGCTTTCTTT.

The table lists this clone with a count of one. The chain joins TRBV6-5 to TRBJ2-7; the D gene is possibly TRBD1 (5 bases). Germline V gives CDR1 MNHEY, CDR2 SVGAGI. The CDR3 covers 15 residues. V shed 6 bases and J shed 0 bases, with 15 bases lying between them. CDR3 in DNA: TGTGCCAGCAGCGCCCCAGGGTCCCCCTCCTACGAGCAGTACTTC. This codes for CASSAPGSPSYEQYF.

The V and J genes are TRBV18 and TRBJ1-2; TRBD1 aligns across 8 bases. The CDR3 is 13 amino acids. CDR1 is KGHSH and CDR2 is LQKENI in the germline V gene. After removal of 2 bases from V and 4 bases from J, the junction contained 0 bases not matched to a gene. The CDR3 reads CASSPTGGYGYTF. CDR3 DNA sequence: TGTGCCAGCTCACCAACAGGGGGCTATGGCTACACCTTC.

The CDR3 coding sequence is TGTGCCAGCAAACTCAAAGGGGGCGGGGAGCTGTTTTTT. Amino acids: CASKLKGGGELFF. V is TRBV3-1 (or the pseudogene TRBV3-2) and J is TRBJ2-2; the D gene is possibly TRBD1 (6 bases). Germline CDR1 and CDR2: LGHDT and YNNKEL (reference sequence). The CDR3 is 13 amino acids. Trimming took off 7 bases at V and 7 bases at J, with 13 bases between the two ends.

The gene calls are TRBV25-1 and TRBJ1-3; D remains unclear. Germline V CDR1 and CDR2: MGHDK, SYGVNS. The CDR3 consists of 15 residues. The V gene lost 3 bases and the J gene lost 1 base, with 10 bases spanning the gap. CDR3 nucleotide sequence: TGTGCCAGCAGTGACCTGACGATTTCTGGAAACACCATATATTTT. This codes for CASSDLTISGNTIYF.

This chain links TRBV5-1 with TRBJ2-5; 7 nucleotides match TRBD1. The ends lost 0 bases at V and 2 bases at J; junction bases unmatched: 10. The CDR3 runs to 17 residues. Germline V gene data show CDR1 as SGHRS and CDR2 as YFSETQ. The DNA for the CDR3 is TGCGCCAGCAGCTTGGGAATAGACAGGGCCCAACAAGAGACCCAGTACTTC. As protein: CASSLGIDRAQQETQYF.

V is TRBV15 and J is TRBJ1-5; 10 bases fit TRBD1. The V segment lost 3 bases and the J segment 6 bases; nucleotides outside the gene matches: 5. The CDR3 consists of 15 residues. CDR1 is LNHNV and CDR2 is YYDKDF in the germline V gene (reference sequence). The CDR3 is CATSRPGTGVQPQHF. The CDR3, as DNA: TGTGCCACCAGCAGGCCTGGGACAGGGGTTCAGCCCCAGCATTTT.

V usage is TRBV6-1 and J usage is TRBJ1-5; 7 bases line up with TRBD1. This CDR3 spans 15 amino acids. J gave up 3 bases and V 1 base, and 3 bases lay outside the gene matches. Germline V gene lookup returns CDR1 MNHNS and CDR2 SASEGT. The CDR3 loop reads CASSEGGQYNQPQHF. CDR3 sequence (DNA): TGTGCCAGCAGTGAAGGGGGACAGTACAATCAGCCCCAGCATTTT.

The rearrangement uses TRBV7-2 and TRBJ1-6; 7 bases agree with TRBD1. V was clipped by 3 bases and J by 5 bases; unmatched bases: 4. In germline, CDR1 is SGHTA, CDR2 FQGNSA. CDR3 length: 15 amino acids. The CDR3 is CASSFRGFDNSPLHF. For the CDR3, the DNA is TGTGCCAGCAGCTTCAGGGGGTTTGATAATTCACCCCTCCACTTT. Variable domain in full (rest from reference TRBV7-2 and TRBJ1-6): GAGVSQSPSNKVTEKGKDVELRCDPISGHTALYWYRQSLGQGLEFLIYFQGNSAPDKSGLPSDRFSAERTGGSVSTLTIQRTQQEDSAVYLCASSFRGFDNSPLHFGNGTRLTVT.

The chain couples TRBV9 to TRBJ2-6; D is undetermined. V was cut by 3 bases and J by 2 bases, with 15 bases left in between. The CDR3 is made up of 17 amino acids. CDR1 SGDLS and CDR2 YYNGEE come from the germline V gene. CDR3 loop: CASSATDKAPGANVLTF. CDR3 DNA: TGTGCCAGCAGCGCAACAGATAAGGCTCCTGGGGCCAACGTCCTGACTTTC.

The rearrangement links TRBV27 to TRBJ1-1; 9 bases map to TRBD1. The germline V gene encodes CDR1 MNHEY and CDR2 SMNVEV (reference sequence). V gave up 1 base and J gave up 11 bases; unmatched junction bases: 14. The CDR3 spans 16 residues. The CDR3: CASSLCCGTGRTVAFF. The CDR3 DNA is TGTGCCAGCAGTTTATGTTGTGGGACAGGGCGGACGGTGGCTTTCTTT.

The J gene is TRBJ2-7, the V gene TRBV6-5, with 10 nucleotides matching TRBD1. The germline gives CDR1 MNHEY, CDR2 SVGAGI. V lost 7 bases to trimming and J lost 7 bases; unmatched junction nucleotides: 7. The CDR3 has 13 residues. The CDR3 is CASTQGTGDEQYF. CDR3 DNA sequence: TGTGCCAGCACCCAGGGGACAGGGGATGAGCAGTACTTC.

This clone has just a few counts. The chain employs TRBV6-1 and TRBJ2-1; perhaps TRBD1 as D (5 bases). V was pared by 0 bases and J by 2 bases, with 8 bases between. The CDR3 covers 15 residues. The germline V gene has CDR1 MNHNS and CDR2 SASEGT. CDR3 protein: CASSEAAGTYNEQFF. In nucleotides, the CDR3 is TGTGCCAGCAGTGAAGCCGCAGGGACCTACAATGAGCAGTTCTTC.

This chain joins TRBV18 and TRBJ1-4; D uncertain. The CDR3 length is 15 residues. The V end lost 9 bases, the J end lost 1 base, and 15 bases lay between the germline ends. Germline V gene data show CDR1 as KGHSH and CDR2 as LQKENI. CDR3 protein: CASCRTAGTNEKLFF. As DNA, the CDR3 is TGTGCCAGTTGCCGGACGGCTGGAACTAATGAAAAACTGTTTTTT.

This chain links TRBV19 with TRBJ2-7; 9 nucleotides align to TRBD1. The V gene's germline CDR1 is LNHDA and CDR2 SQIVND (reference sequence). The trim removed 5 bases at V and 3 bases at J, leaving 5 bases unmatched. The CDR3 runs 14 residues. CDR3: CASSEGQGGYEQYF. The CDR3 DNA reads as TGTGCCAGTAGTGAGGGACAGGGAGGCTACGAGCAGTACTTC.

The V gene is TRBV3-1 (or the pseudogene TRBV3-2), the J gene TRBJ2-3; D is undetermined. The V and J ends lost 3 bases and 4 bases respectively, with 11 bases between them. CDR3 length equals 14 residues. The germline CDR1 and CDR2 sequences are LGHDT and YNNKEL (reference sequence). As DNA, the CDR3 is TGTGCCAGCAGCCAGGCCTCTCCCGCAGATACGCAGTATTTT. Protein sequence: CASSQASPADTQYF.

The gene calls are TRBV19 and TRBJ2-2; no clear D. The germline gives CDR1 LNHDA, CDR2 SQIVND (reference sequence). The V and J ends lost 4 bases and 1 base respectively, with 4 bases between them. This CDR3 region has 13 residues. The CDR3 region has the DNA TGTGCCAGTAGTACTCGGAACACCGGGGAGCTGTTTTTT. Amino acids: CASSTRNTGELFF.

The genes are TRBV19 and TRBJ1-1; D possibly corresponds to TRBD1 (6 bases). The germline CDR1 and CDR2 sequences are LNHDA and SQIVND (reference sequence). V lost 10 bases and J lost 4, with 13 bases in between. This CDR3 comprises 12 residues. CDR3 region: CATGALGTEAFF. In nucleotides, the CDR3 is TGTGCCACGGGGGCACTGGGCACTGAAGCTTTCTTT.

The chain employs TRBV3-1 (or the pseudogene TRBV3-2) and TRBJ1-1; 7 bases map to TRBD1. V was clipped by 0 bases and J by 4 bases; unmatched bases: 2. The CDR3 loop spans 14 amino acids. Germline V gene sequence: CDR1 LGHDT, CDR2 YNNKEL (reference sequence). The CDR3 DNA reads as TGTGCCAGCAGCCAAGACCACAGGGGCACTGAAGCTTTCTTT. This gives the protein CASSQDHRGTEAFF.

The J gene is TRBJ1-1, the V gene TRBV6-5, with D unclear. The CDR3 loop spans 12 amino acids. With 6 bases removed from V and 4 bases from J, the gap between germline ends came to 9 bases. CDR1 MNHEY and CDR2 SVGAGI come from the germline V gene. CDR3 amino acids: CASRGWTTEAFF. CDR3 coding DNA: TGTGCCAGCAGAGGGTGGACCACTGAAGCTTTCTTT.

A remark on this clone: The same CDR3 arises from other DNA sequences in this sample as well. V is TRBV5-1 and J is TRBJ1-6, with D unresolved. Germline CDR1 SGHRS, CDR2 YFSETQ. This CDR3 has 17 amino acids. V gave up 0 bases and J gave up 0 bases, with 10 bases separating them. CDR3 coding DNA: TGCGCCAGCAGCTTGGAGGCACTTAGCTCCTATAATTCACCCCTCCACTTT. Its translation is CASSLEALSSYNSPLHF.

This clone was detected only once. The CDR3 DNA reads as TGCGCCAGCAGCTTCGCCGGGAGCACAGATACGCAGTATTTT. It is translated as CASSFAGSTDTQYF. The chain employs TRBV5-1 and TRBJ2-3, with D unclear. The CDR3 is made up of 14 amino acids. Looked up from germline, CDR1 is SGHRS and CDR2 is YFSETQ. Trimming removed 2 bases at V and 0 bases at J, with 7 bases between.

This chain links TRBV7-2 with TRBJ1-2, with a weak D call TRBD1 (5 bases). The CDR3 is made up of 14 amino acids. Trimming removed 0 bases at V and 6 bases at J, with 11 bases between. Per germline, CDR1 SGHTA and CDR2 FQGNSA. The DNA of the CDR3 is TGTGCCAGCAGCTTAGCGCAGGGTCGTCATGGCTACACCTTC. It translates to CASSLAQGRHGYTF.

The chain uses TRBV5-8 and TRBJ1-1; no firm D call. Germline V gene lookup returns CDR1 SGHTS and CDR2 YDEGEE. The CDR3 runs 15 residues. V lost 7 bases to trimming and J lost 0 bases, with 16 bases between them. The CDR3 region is CASSRFNQVNTEAFF. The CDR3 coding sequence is TGTGCCAGCTCTCGTTTTAATCAGGTGAACACTGAAGCTTTCTTT.

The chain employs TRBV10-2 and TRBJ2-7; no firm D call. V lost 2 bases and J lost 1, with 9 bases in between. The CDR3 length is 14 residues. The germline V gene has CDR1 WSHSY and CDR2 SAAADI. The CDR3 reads CASSEDPYSYEQYF. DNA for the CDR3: TGCGCCAGCAGTGAGGACCCCTATTCCTACGAGCAGTACTTC.